The clone carrying this TCR beta chain was observed a single time. The data stem from a study of OX40 agonist ivuxolimab in advanced cancers. The table came from immunoSEQ multiplex PCR; TCRdb's copy has only in-frame clones and leaves some out. The top ten clones hold around 0.25% of a sample with around 100,000 clones, more than 85% of them seen once. The source was CD4+ or CD8+ T cells sorted from blood, collected in a trial of the OX40 agonist ivuxolimab. The clonotype comes from an adult with an advanced solid tumor such as melanoma, head and neck, liver or kidney cancer.

CDR3: CATGSRADTQYF. The CDR3 DNA follows: TGTGCCACCGGGAGTCGGGCAGATACGCAGTATTTT. J is TRBJ2-3 and V is TRBV10-3, with D possibly being TRBD2 (6 bases). Germline values: CDR1 ENHRY, CDR2 SYGVKD. V was shortened by 10 bases and J by 4 bases, with 12 bases between the two germline ends. The CDR3 has 12 residues.